Listed below are T cell receptor beta chains from one sample, sequenced in a study of CXCR3-negative and CXCR3-positive naive CD8 T cells. One entry per CDR3 protein, without DNA, is what TCRdb gives after re-calling the 5' RACE reads. Its clone listing holds about 110,000 distinct CDR3 sequences. The specimen sequenced was naive CXCR3+ CD8+ T cells from blood. The source is a human donor in good health. Some clones in this sample may be carry-over from other donors' samples. Each CDR3 is given with its conserved first and last residue. Each record gives: J gene, V gene, CDR3 protein.

J gene: TRBJ1-1
V gene: TRBV19
CDR3 protein: CASSRRGVLDSEAFF

J gene: TRBJ2-2
V gene: TRBV29-1
CDR3 protein: CSVIGETGELFF

J gene: TRBJ2-7
V gene: TRBV7-2
CDR3 protein: CASSPFPFYEQYF

J gene: TRBJ1-2
V gene: TRBV7-9
CDR3 protein: CASSDRGEGYGYTF

J gene: TRBJ1-1
V gene: TRBV20-1
CDR3 protein: CSARNERARGEAFF

J gene: TRBJ2-5
V gene: TRBV28
CDR3 protein: CASSLTETQETQYF

J gene: TRBJ2-7
V gene: TRBV7-6
CDR3 protein: CASSRLLAGAYEQYF

J gene: TRBJ2-5
V gene: TRBV20-1
CDR3 protein: CSADDLADQETQYF

J gene: TRBJ1-1
V gene: TRBV23-1
CDR3 protein: CASSHIGDCGEAFF

J gene: TRBJ1-2
V gene: TRBV29-1
CDR3 protein: CSVPVLRTSQDYGYTF

J gene: TRBJ1-5
V gene: TRBV30
CDR3 protein: CAWSVHDRGQGAAGNQPQHF

J gene: TRBJ1-4
V gene: TRBV29-1
CDR3 protein: CSVELADEKLFF

J gene: TRBJ2-1
V gene: TRBV7-8
CDR3 protein: CASSFPPKMDEQFF

J gene: TRBJ2-7
V gene: TRBV6-1
CDR3 protein: CASSAVAVVGSYEQYF

J gene: TRBJ1-2
V gene: TRBV20-1
CDR3 protein: CSARGRQGALYYGYTF

J gene: TRBJ2-2
V gene: TRBV15
CDR3 protein: CATSSPIGMEGNTGELFF

J gene: TRBJ2-7
V gene: TRBV29-1
CDR3 protein: CSVTTVASSEQYF

J gene: TRBJ2-7
V gene: TRBV6-5
CDR3 protein: CASSYDTDYEQYF

J gene: TRBJ2-7
V gene: TRBV29-1
CDR3 protein: CSVYFALAGSFEQYF

J gene: TRBJ2-1
V gene: TRBV29-1
CDR3 protein: CSVVGGYDNEQFF

J gene: TRBJ2-1
V gene: TRBV7-9
CDR3 protein: CASSLAGRGGVEQFF

J gene: TRBJ1-5
V gene: TRBV25-1
CDR3 protein: CASSEKSYSNQPQHF

J gene: TRBJ1-1
V gene: TRBV15
CDR3 protein: CATSADRVTNTEAFF

J gene: TRBJ2-7
V gene: TRBV7-2
CDR3 protein: CASSFSTSTGSYEQYF

J gene: TRBJ1-5
V gene: TRBV3-1
CDR3 protein: CASSRGRGQPQHF

J gene: TRBJ2-2
V gene: TRBV15
CDR3 protein: CATSRAGEASGELFF

J gene: TRBJ2-4
V gene: TRBV5-4
CDR3 protein: CASSDRGNIQYF

J gene: TRBJ1-6
V gene: TRBV20-1
CDR3 protein: CSARDTASSYNSPLHF